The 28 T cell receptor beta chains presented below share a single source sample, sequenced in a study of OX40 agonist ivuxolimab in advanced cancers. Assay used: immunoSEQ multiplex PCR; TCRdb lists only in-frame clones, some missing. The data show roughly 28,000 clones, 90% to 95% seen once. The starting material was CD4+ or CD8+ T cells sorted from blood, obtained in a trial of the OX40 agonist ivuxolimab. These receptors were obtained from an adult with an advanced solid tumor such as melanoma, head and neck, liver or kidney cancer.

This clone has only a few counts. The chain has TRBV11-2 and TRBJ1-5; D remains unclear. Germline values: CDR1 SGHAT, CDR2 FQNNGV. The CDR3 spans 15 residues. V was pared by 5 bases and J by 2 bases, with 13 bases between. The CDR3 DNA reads TGTGCCAGCAGCCCCTCCCCAGGAGGCAATCAGCCCCAGCATTTT. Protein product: CASSPSPGGNQPQHF. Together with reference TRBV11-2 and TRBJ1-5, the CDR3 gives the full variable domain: EAGVAQSPRYKIIEKRQSVAFWCNPISGHATLYWYQQILGQGPKLLIQFQNNGVVDDSQLPKDRFSAERLKGVDSTLKIQPAKLEDSAVYLCASSPSPGGNQPQHFGDGTRLSIL.

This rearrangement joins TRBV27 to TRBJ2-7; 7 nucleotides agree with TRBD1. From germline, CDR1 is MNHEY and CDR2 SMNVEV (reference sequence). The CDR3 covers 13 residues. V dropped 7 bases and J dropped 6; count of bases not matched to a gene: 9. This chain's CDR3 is CASNPTGWREQYF. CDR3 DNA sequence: TGTGCCAGCAACCCGACAGGGTGGCGCGAGCAGTACTTC.

The CDR3 DNA reads TGTGCCAGCGTTCAGTCTCCCTACGAGCAGTACTTC. Protein: CASVQSPYEQYF. The J gene is TRBJ2-7, the V gene TRBV6-6; D call uncertain. V was pared by 8 bases and J by 2 bases, with 10 bases between. CDR1 is MNHNY and CDR2 is SVGAGI in the germline V gene (reference sequence). The CDR3 sequence is 12 residues long.

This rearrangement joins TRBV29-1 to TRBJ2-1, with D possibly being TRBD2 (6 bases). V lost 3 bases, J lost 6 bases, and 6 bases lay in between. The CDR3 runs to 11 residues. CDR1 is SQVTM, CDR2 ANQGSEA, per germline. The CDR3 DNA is TGCAGCGTTGAGCGGGGCAATGAGCAGTTCTTC. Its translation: CSVERGNEQFF.

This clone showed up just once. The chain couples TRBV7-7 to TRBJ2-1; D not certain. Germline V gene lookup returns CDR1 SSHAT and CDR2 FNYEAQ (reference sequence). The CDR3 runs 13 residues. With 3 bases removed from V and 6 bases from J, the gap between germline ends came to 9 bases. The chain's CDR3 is CASSFGGPNEQFF. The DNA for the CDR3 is TGTGCCAGCAGCTTCGGTGGCCCCAATGAGCAGTTCTTC. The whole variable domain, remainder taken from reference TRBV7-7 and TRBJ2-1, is GAGVSQSPRYKVTKRGQDVTLRCDPISSHATLYWYQQALGQGPEFLTYFNYEAQPDKSGLPSDRFSAERPEGSISTLTIQRTEQRDSAMYRCASSFGGPNEQFFGPGTRLTVL.

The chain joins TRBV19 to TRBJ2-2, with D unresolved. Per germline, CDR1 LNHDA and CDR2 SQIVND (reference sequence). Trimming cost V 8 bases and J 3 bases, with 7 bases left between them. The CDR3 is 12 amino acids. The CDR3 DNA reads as TGTGCCAGTCAAACCTACACCGGGGAGCTGTTTTTT. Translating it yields CASQTYTGELFF.

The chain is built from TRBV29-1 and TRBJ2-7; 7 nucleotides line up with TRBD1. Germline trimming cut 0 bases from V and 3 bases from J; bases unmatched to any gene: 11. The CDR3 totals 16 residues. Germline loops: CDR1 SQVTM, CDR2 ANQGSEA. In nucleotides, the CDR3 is TGCAGCGTTGAAGATCGGAGAGGCAGGGGGTTCTACGAGCAGTACTTC. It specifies CSVEDRRGRGFYEQYF.

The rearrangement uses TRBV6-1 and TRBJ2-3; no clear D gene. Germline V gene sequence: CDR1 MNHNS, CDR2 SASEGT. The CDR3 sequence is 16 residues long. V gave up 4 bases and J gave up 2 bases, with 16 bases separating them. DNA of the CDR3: TGTGCCAGCAGTGTACCGGTGATGGGTGCCACAGATACGCAGTATTTT. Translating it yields CASSVPVMGATDTQYF.

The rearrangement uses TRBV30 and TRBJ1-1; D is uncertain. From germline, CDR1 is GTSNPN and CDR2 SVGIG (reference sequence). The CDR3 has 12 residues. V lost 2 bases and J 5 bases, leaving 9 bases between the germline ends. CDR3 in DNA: TGTGCCTGGAGTTTGGGAGGGACTGAAGCTTTCTTT. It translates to CAWSLGGTEAFF. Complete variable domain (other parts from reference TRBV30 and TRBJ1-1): SQTIHQWPATLVQPVGSPLSLECTVEGTSNPNLYWYRQAAGRGLQLLFYSVGIGQISSEVPQNLSASRPQDRQFILSSKKLLLSDSGFYLCAWSLGGTEAFFGQGTRLTVV.

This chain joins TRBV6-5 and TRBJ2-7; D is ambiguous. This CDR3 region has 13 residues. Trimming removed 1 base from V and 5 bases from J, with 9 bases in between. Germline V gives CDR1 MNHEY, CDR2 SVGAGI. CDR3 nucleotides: TGTGCCAGCAGTTACTGGGGTTTCCACGAGCAGTACTTC. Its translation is CASSYWGFHEQYF.

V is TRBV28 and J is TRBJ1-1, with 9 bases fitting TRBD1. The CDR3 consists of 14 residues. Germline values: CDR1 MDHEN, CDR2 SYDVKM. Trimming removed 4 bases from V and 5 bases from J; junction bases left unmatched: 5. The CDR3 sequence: CASSYRGLRTEAFF. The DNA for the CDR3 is TGTGCCAGCAGTTACAGGGGGCTGAGGACTGAAGCTTTCTTT.

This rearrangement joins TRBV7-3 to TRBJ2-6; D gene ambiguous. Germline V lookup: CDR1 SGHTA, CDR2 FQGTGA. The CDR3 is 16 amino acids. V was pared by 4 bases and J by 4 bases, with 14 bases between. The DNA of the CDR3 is TGTGCCAGCAGCTCCCTCCCCATATCCGGGGCCAACGTCCTGACTTTC. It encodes CASSSLPISGANVLTF.

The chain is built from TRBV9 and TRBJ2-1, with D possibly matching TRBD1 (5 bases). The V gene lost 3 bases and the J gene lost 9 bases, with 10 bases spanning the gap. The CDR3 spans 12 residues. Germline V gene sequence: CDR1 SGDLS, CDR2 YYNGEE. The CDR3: CASSAPRAEQFF. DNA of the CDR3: TGTGCCAGCAGCGCCCCCAGGGCTGAGCAGTTCTTC.

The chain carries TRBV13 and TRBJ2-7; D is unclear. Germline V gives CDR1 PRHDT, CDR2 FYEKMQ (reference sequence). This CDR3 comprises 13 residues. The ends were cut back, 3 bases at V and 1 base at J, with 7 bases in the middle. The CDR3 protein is CASSFYRSYEQYF. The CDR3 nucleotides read TGTGCCAGCAGCTTTTACAGATCCTACGAGCAGTACTTC.

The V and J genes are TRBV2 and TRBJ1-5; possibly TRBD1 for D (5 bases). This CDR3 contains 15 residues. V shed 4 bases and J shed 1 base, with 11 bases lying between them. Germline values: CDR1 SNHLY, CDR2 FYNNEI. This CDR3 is CASSADTRSNQPQHF. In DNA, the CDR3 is TGTGCCAGCAGTGCGGACACAAGGAGCAATCAGCCCCAGCATTTT.

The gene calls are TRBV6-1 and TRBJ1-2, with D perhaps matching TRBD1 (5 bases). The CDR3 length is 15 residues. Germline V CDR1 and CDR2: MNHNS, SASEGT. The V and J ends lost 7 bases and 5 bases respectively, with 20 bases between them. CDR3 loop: CASIQPPGLLYGYTF. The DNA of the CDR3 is TGTGCCAGCATCCAACCACCGGGACTGCTTTATGGCTACACCTTC.

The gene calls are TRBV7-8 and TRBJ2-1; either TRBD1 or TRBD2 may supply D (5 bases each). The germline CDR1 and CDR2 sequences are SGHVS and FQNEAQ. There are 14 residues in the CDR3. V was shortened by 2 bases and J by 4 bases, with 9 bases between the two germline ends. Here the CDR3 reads CASSLFWGYNEQFF. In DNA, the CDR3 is TGTGCCAGCAGCTTATTTTGGGGGTACAATGAGCAGTTCTTC.

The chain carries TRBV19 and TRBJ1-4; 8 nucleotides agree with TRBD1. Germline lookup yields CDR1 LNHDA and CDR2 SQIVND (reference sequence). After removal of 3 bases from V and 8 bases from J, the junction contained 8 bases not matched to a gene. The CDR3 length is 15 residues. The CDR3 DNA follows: TGTGCCAGTAGTATGGTGAGCAGGGGGCTCGAAAAACTGTTTTTT. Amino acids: CASSMVSRGLEKLFF.

CDR3 in DNA: TGTGCCAGCAGTATCGGACAGAGTACTGAAGCTTTCTTT. Translating gives CASSIGQSTEAFF. The chain joins TRBV6-5 to TRBJ1-1, with a possible D match to TRBD1 (6 bases). V lost 5 bases and J lost 5, with 12 bases in between. The CDR3 is 13 residues long. Germline V gives CDR1 MNHEY, CDR2 SVGAGI.

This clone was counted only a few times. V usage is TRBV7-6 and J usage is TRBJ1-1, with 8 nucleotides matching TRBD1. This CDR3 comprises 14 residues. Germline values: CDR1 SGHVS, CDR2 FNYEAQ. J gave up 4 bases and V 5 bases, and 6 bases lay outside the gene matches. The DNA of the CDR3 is TGTGCCAGCAGCCCTGCAGGGGGCGGCACTGAAGCTTTCTTT. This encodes CASSPAGGGTEAFF. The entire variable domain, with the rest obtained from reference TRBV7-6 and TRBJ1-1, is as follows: GAGVSQSPRYKVTKRGQDVALRCDPISGHVSLYWYRQALGQGPEFLTYFNYEAQQDKSGLPNDRFSAERPEGSISTLTIQRTEQRDSAMYRCASSPAGGGTEAFFGQGTRLTVV.

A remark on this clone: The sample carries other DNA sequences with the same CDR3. CDR3 nucleotide sequence: TGTGCCAGCAGTTTGGTGGGGAGCACAGATACGCAGTATTTT. The encoded protein is CASSLVGSTDTQYF. V is TRBV27 and J is TRBJ2-3, with no clear D. V lost 3 bases, J lost 0 bases, and 7 bases lay in between. Germline V gene data show CDR1 as MNHEY and CDR2 as SMNVEV (reference sequence). This CDR3 has 14 residues.

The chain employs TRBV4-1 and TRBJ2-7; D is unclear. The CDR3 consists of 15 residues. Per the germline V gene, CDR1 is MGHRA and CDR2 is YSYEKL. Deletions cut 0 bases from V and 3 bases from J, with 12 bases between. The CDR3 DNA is TGCGCCAGCAGCCAAGAAGGCGCGACGTACTACGAGCAGTACTTC. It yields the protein CASSQEGATYYEQYF.

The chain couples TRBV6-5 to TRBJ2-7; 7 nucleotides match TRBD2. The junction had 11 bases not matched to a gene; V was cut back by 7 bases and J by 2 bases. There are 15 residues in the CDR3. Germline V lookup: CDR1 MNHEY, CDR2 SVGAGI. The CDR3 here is CASMGLAGTAYEQYF. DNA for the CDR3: TGTGCCAGCATGGGGTTAGCGGGTACTGCCTACGAGCAGTACTTC.

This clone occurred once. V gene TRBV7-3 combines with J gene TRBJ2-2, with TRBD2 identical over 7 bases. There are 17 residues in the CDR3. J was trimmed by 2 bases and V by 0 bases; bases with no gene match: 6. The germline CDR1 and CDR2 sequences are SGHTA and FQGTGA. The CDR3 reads CASSLTGRVLNTGELFF. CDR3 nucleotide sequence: TGTGCCAGCAGCTTAACAGGGAGGGTTCTAAACACCGGGGAGCTGTTTTTT.

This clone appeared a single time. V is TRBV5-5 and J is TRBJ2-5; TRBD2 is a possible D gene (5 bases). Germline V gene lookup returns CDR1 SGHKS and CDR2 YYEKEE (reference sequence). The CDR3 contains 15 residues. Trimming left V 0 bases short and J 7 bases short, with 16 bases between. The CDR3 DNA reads TGTGCCAGCAGCTTGGGAGCGGTCTCAGATTTGACCCAGTACTTC. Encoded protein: CASSLGAVSDLTQYF.

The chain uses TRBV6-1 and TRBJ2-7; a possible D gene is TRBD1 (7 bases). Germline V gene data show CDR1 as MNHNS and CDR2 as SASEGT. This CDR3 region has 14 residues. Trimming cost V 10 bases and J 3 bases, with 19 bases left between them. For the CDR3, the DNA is TGTGCCACCTCAAGCGGAGGGGACAGCTACGAGCAGTACTTC. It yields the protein CATSSGGDSYEQYF.

CDR3 bases: TGTGCCAGCACGAGGGGAGGGCACCTAAGCTCTGGGGCCAACGTCCTGACTTTC. Protein sequence: CASTRGGHLSSGANVLTF. V usage is TRBV7-9 and J usage is TRBJ2-6, with 7 bases that match TRBD2. The CDR3 has 18 residues. Germline V lookup: CDR1 SEHNR, CDR2 FQNEAQ (reference sequence). Germline trimming cut 7 bases from V and 0 bases from J; bases unmatched to any gene: 12.

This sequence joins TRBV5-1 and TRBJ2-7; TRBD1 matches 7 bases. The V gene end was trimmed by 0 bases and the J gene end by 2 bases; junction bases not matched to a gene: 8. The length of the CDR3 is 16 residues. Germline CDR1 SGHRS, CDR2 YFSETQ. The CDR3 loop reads CASSLVTGELAYEQYF. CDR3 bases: TGCGCCAGCAGCTTGGTCACAGGGGAGCTAGCCTACGAGCAGTACTTC. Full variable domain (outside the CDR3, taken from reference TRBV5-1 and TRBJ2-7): KAGVTQTPRYLIKTRGQQVTLSCSPISGHRSVSWYQQTPGQGLQFLFEYFSETQRNKGNFPGRFSGRQFSNSRSEMNVSTLELGDSALYLCASSLVTGELAYEQYFGPGTRLTVT.